What follows describes a single T cell receptor beta chain. Its target is not known. This entry is derived from a study of identical twins. All of the donors were Caucasians in good health. V shed 2 bases and J shed 2 bases, with 9 bases lying between them. Germline CDR1 is MNHEY and CDR2 is SVGAGI. This CDR3 region has 14 residues. Study-level points and caveats: Conclusions relied on cross-sectional statistical analysis, not following the same donors.

It was template switching that added a universal primer site, and there were unique molecular identifiers on the cDNA. TCRdb called the 5' RACE reads again in MiXCR, with one record for every CDR3 protein. The sample shows around 510,000 distinct CDR3 sequences, roughly an eighth of them seen only once. This sample also belongs to another study, concerning yellow fever vaccine responses in identical twins. That study adds: It has been reported that, in twins, the vaccine T cell response seemed partly convergent and partly personalized.

The J gene is TRBJ1-2, the V gene TRBV6-5, with D possibly matching TRBD1 (5 bases). The sequencing sample was made of CD4+ T cells sorted from blood. This TCR derives from a woman aged 18-30 years in good health. The CDR3 spells CASSYGAGNYGYTF. The DNA of the CDR3 is TGTGCCAGCAGTTACGGGGCGGGAAACTATGGCTACACCTTC.